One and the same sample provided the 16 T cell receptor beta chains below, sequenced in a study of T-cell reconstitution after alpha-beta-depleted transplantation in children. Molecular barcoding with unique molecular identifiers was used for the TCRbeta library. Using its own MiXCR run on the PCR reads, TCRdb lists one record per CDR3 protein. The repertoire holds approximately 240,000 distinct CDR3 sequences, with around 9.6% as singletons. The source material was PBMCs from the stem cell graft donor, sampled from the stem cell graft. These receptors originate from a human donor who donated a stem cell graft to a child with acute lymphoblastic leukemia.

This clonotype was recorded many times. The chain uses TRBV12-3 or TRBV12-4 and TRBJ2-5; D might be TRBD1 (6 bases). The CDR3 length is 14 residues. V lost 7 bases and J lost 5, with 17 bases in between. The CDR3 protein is CASTRQEIGETQYF. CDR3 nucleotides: TGTGCCAGCACCCGACAGGAGATTGGGGAGACCCAGTACTTC.

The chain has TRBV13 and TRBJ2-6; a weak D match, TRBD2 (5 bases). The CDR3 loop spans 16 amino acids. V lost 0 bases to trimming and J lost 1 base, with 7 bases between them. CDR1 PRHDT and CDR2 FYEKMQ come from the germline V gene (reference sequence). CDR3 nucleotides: TGTGCCAGCAGCTTAGGGTCGGGGTCTGGGGCCAACGTCCTGACTTTC. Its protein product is CASSLGSGSGANVLTF.

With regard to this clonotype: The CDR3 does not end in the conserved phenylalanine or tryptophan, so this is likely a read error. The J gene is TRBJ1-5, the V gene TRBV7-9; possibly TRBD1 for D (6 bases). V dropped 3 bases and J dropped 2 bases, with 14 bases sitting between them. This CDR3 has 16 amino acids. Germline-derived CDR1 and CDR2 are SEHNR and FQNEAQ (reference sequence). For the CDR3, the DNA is TGTGCCAGCAGCTTGGTGGGGGCGTCGGGCAATCAGCCCCAGCATTGT. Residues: CASSLVGASGNQPQHC.

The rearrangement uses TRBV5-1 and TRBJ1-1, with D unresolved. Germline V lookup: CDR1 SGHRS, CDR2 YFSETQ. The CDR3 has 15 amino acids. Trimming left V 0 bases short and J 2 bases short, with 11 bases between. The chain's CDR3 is CASSLDVQTNTEAFF. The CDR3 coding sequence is TGCGCCAGCAGCTTGGATGTCCAGACTAACACTGAAGCTTTCTTT.

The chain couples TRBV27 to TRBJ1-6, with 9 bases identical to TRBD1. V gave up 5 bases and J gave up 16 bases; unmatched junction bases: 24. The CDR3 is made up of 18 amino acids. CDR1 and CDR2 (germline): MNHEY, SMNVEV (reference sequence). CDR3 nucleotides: TGTGCCAGCAGTCCTATATACCCATCACCGGGACAGGGACGACCGCTCCACTTT. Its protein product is CASSPIYPSPGQGRPLHF.

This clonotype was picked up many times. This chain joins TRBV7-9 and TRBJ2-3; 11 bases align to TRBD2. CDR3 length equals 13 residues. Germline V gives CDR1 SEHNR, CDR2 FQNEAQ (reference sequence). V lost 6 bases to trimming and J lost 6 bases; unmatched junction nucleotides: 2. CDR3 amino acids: CASSRTSGDTQYF. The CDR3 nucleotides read TGTGCCAGCAGTCGGACTAGCGGGGATACGCAGTATTTT.

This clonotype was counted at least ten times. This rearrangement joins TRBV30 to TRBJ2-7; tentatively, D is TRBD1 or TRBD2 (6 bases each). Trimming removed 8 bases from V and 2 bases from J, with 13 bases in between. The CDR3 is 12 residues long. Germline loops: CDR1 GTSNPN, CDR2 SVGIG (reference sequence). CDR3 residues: CAGGTQTYEQYF. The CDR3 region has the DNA TGTGCCGGGGGGACACAAACCTACGAGCAGTACTTC.

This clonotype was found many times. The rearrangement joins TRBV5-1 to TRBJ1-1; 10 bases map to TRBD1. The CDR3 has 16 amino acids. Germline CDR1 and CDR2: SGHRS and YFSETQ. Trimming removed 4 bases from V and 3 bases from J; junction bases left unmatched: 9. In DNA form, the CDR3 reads TGCGCCAGCAGCCCCCATGGGACAGGGGCGGACACTGAAGCTTTCTTT. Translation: CASSPHGTGADTEAFF.

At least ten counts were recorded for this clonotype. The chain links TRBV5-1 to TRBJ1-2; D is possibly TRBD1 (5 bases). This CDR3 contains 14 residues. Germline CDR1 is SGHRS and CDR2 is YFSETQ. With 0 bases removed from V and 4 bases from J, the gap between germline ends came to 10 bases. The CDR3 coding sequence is TGCGCCAGCAGCTTGGACAGGTCCACCTATGGCTACACCTTC. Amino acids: CASSLDRSTYGYTF.

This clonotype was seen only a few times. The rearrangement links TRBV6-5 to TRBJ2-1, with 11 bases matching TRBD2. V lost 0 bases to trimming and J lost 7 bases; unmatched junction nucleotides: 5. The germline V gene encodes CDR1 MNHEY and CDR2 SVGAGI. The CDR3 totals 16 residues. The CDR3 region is CASSYSLGLAENEQFF. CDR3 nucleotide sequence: TGTGCCAGCAGTTACTCGTTGGGACTAGCGGAGAATGAGCAGTTCTTC.

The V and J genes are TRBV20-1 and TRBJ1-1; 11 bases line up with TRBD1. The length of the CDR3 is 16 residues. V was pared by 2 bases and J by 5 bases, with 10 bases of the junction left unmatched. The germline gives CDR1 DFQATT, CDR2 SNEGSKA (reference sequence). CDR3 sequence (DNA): TGCAGTGCTAGAAGGGGAGGGACAGGGGGAAGTACTGAAGCTTTCTTT. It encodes CSARRGGTGGSTEAFF.

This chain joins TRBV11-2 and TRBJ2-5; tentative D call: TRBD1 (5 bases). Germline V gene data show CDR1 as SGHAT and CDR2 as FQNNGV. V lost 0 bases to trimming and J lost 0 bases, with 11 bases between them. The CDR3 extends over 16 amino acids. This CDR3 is CASSLDGQGYQETQYF. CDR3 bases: TGTGCCAGCAGCTTAGATGGGCAGGGCTACCAAGAGACCCAGTACTTC.

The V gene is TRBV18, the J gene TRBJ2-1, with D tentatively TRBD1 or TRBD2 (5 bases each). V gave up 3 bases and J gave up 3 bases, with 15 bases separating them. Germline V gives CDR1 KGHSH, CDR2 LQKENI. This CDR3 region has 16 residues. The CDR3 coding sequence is TGTGCCAGCTCACCGCCAGAGGGGTACGACTACAATGAGCAGTTCTTC. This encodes CASSPPEGYDYNEQFF.

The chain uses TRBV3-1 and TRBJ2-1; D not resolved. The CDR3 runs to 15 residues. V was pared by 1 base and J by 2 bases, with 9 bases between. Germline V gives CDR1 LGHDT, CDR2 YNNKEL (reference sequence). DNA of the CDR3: TGTGCCAGCAGCCAAGGGGGTTATCCCTACAATGAGCAGTTCTTC. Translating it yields CASSQGGYPYNEQFF.

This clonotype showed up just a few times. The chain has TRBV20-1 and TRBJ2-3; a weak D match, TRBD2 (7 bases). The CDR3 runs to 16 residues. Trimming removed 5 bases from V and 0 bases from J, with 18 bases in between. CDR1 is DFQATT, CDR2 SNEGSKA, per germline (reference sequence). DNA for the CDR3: TGCAGTGCTGGGCCCGCCGGCGGGGGCAGCACAGATACGCAGTATTTT. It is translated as CSAGPAGGGSTDTQYF.

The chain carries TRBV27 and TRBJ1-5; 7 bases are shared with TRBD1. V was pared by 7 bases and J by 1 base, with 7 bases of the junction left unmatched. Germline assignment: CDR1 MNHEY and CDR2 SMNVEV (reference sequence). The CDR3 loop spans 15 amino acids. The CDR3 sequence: CASNRDSQSNQPQHF. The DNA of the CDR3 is TGTGCCAGCAATCGGGACAGTCAAAGCAATCAGCCCCAGCATTTT.